This TCR beta chain was sequenced for a study of T cell clones after liver transplantation. In the case of this clone: Antigen unknown.

Study findings and constraints: Low donor cell numbers restricted donor-reactive repertoire measurement in two subjects. A larger donor-reactive than third-party decline suggested partial antigen-specific deletion.

Sequencing used immunoSEQ multiplex PCR; TCRdb keeps in-frame clones, though not all of them. The sample contains around 100,000 clones, 80% to 90% of which appear only once. CDR1 and CDR2 from the germline V gene are LNHDA and SQIVND (reference sequence). The CDR3 sequence is 16 residues long. The V and J ends lost 5 bases and 3 bases, in that order; junction bases with no gene match: 8. This TCR was sampled from a human patient who received a liver transplant. A share of the T cells may be of graft donor origin. The source material was CD4+ T cells from blood, sampled approximately 43 months after liver transplant. The chain recombines TRBV19 with TRBJ2-3; TRBD2 matches 10 bases. Here the CDR3 reads CASSPRTSGNTDTQYF. CDR3 in DNA: TGTGCCAGTAGTCCACGGACTAGCGGTAATACAGATACGCAGTATTTT.